This is a list of T cell receptor beta chains from one sample in a study of neurological immune-mediated disorders. One entry per CDR3 protein results from TCRdb running MiXCR on the 5' RACE reads. This table has 39,000 or so distinct CDR3 sequences, approximately 4.4% appearing once. Sequenced: CD4+ T cells from blood. These receptors originate from a man between 18 and 35 years old in good health. The CDR3 runs from the conserved cysteine through the conserved F or W. The D gene is left open where the match is weak. Some rows have no size entry. The others give once, few or many, or a class for an expanded clone.

abundance,d_gene,j_gene,v_gene,CDR3aa,CDR3nt
many,-,TRBJ2-7,TRBV10-3,CAIRRGEGWYF,TGTGCCATCAGGAGGGGGGAAGGATGGTACTTC
many,-,TRBJ2-7,TRBV6-5,CASSYLNRAEQYF,TGTGCCAGCAGTTACCTAAACAGGGCCGAGCAGTACTTC
medium-sized,-,TRBJ2-7,TRBV20-1,CSALPQGYEQYF,TGCAGTGCGCTACCCCAGGGCTACGAGCAGTACTTC
many,-,TRBJ2-1,TRBV11-3,CASSSPWGGTNEQFF,TGTGCCAGCAGCTCCCCTTGGGGGGGGACAAATGAGCAGTTCTTC
many,-,TRBJ2-7,TRBV6-2/TRBV6-3,CASSSLAGFSTYEQYF,TGTGCCAGCAGTTCCCTCGCAGGATTCAGTACCTACGAGCAGTACTTC
many,TRBD1,TRBJ1-2,TRBV5-6,CASSLLGDRVRGYTF,TGTGCCAGCAGCTTGCTAGGGGACAGGGTTCGTGGCTACACCTTC
many,TRBD1,TRBJ1-5,TRBV20-1,CSAREGQASPQHF,TGCAGTGCTAGAGAGGGACAGGCTTCGCCCCAGCATTTT
-,-,TRBJ1-4,TRBV19,CASSISTFDNEKLFF,TGTGCCAGTAGCATATCCACCTTTGATAATGAAAAACTGTTTTTT
many,-,TRBJ2-7,TRBV2,CASQDLNSYEQYF,TGTGCCAGCCAAGACCTCAACTCCTACGAGCAGTACTTC
many,TRBD1,TRBJ1-1,TRBV6-2/TRBV6-3,CASTSTGGRDRRFHTEAFF,TGTGCCAGCACCTCAACCGGGGGCCGGGACAGGCGTTTTCACACTGAAGCTTTCTTT
many,TRBD1,TRBJ1-6,TRBV6-5,CASRSTGDSYNSPLHF,TGTGCCAGCAGGTCAACAGGGGACTCCTATAATTCACCCCTCCACTTT
many,TRBD1,TRBJ2-1,TRBV7-2,CASSVSWDRGSYNEQFF,TGTGCCAGCAGCGTCTCCTGGGACAGGGGATCCTACAATGAGCAGTTCTTC
many,-,TRBJ2-1,TRBV13,CASSPHRGNEQFF,TGTGCCAGCAGCCCCCACCGGGGCAATGAGCAGTTCTTC
many,-,TRBJ1-5,TRBV6-5,CASRGGLNQPQHF,TGTGCCAGCAGGGGCGGCTTAAATCAGCCCCAGCATTTT
many,-,TRBJ1-1,TRBV20-1,CSATPLDSEAFF,TGCAGTGCCACCCCCCTCGACAGTGAAGCTTTCTTT
many,-,TRBJ1-2,TRBV12-3/TRBV12-4,CASSFGSGAVGGYTF,TGTGCCAGCAGTTTCGGATCGGGGGCGGTAGGTGGCTACACCTTC
medium-sized,-,TRBJ1-1,TRBV7-2,CASSLVAGMKNTEAFF,TGTGCCAGCAGCTTAGTCGCCGGAATGAAAAACACTGAAGCTTTCTTT
many,TRBD2,TRBJ2-7,TRBV4-2,CASSFMVAGGHLPHLYEQYF,TGTGCCAGCAGCTTTATGGTGGCGGGGGGGCATCTTCCCCACCTCTACGAGCAGTACTTC
many,-,TRBJ2-3,TRBV5-1,CASSYLTDTQYF,TGCGCCAGCAGCTACTTGACAGATACGCAGTATTTT
medium-sized,TRBD1,TRBJ1-3,TRBV20-1,CSASTGQGGNTIYF,TGCAGTGCGTCAACGGGACAGGGAGGAAACACCATATATTTT
many,-,TRBJ1-1,TRBV18,CASSPWYRNTEAFF,TGTGCCAGCTCACCATGGTACAGGAACACTGAAGCTTTCTTT
many,-,TRBJ2-7,TRBV7-2,CASSLAGADGQYF,TGTGCCAGCAGCTTAGCTGGGGCGGACGGGCAGTACTTC
many,TRBD1,TRBJ2-7,TRBV10-3,CAIGQVDAYEQYF,TGTGCCATCGGACAGGTGGATGCCTACGAGCAGTACTTC
many,-,TRBJ1-4,TRBV3-1,CASSSSGGAEKLFF,TGTGCCAGCAGCTCCTCTGGAGGGGCCGAAAAACTGTTTTTT
many,TRBD1,TRBJ2-3,TRBV5-1,CASSHRQGPSTDTQYF,TGCGCCAGCAGCCACCGACAGGGCCCTAGCACAGATACGCAGTATTTT
-,-,TRBJ1-5,TRBV12-3/TRBV12-4,CANSLGDSSRQTQHF,TGTGCCAACAGTTTAGGGGACTCTTCCAGGCAGACCCAGCATTTT
-,-,TRBJ1-1,TRBV18,CASSAAMNTEAFF,TGTGCCAGCTCAGCGGCCATGAACACTGAAGCTTTCTTT
many,-,TRBJ2-1,TRBV6-1,CASRLGHFTSNEQFF,TGTGCCAGCAGGTTGGGACACTTCACGTCAAATGAGCAGTTCTTC
many,-,TRBJ1-5,TRBV9,CASSVEPNSNQPQHF,TGTGCCAGCAGCGTAGAACCGAATAGCAATCAGCCCCAGCATTTT
many,-,TRBJ2-4,TRBV6-1,CASSELNPGIITLAKNIQYF,TGTGCCAGCAGTGAATTGAACCCGGGGATAATCACATTAGCCAAAAACATTCAGTACTTC
many,-,TRBJ1-4,TRBV5-1,CASSLPSTYEKLFF,TGCGCCAGCAGCTTGCCCTCGACGTACGAAAAACTGTTTTTT
many,-,TRBJ2-6,TRBV6-6,CASSNSGANVLTF,TGTGCCAGCAGCAACTCTGGGGCCAACGTCCTGACTTTC
many,-,TRBJ2-3,TRBV7-8,CASSLTVEDTQYF,TGTGCCAGCAGCTTGACAGTAGAGGATACGCAGTATTTT
-,-,TRBJ1-2,TRBV5-1,CASSLVGGKDYGYTF,TGCGCCAGCAGCTTGGTCGGGGGGAAAGACTATGGCTACACCTTC
many,TRBD2,TRBJ2-3,TRBV29-1,CSARLARTDTQYF,TGCAGCGCCAGACTAGCGCGCACAGATACGCAGTATTTT
many,TRBD1,TRBJ1-4,TRBV2,CATSRGQGGEKLFF,TGTGCCACTTCTCGGGGACAGGGGGGTGAAAAACTGTTTTTT
many,TRBD1,TRBJ1-1,TRBV29-1,CSARTGLNTEAFF,TGCAGCGCCCGGACAGGCCTGAACACTGAAGCTTTCTTT
-,-,TRBJ2-7,TRBV20-1,CSAIPGQSPYEQYF,TGCAGTGCCATCCCGGGACAAAGCCCCTACGAGCAGTACTTC
many,-,TRBJ1-1,TRBV7-2,CASSSQTGSEAFF,TGTGCCAGCAGCTCACAGACTGGGTCTGAAGCTTTCTTT
-,-,TRBJ1-6,TRBV2,CASTSRQINSPLHF,TGTGCCAGCACCTCCAGACAGATTAATTCACCCCTCCACTTT
many,TRBD2,TRBJ2-7,TRBV11-2,CASSLGTSGVYEQYF,TGTGCCAGCAGCTTAGGGACTAGCGGGGTCTACGAGCAGTACTTC
many,-,TRBJ2-7,TRBV18,CASSLQGSGEQYF,TGTGCCAGCTCACTACAGGGTTCGGGTGAGCAGTACTTC
many,-,TRBJ1-3,TRBV7-9,CASSLPTRRISGNTIYF,TGTGCCAGCAGCTTACCTACGAGACGGATCTCTGGAAACACCATATATTTT
few,-,TRBJ1-5,TRBV6-2/TRBV6-3,CASSSRALDPYSNQPQHF,TGTGCCAGCAGTTCCCGGGCCCTCGACCCTTATAGCAATCAGCCCCAGCATTTT
many,-,TRBJ1-5,TRBV11-2,CASSLLWDQPQHF,TGTGCCAGCAGCTTACTGTGGGATCAGCCCCAGCATTTT
many,-,TRBJ2-2,TRBV20-1,CSAAGLSNTGELFF,TGCAGTGCCGCGGGACTCTCGAACACCGGGGAGCTGTTTTTT
many,-,TRBJ1-1,TRBV7-3,CASSTTPDISYPKRTEAFF,TGTGCCAGCAGCACGACTCCCGACATCTCCTACCCAAAACGGACTGAAGCTTTCTTT